This T cell receptor (beta chain) came from a study of shared clonotypes between healthy human individuals. About the research overall: A donor's plate count was three for CD4 naive and three for CD4 memory; CD8 naive had two and CD8 memory one.

The CDR3 consists of 15 residues. The V and J ends lost 4 bases and 1 base respectively, with 11 bases between them. Germline V gives CDR1 MNHNY, CDR2 SVGAGI (reference sequence). General study findings and limits: Relative to memory subsets, naive subsets generally showed larger estimated richness.

Comment on this clone: Antigen: not known.

A split of CD4+ cells into CD45RA+ naive and CD45RA-negative memory subsets was performed. Libraries were prepared by immunoSEQ multiplex PCR; TCRdb keeps only in-frame clonotypes and omits some of them. The sample has hundreds of thousands of clones; less than 85% are singletons. This receptor was obtained from a woman in her 30s in good health. Sequencing used memory CD4+ T cells sorted from blood. The subset is: CD45RA-negative fraction. The V and J genes are TRBV6-6 and TRBJ1-3, with a weak D call TRBD1 (5 bases). For the CDR3, the DNA is TGTGCCAGCAGTTCGGTAGGGGTTTCTGGAAACACCATATATTTT. Its protein product is CASSSVGVSGNTIYF.